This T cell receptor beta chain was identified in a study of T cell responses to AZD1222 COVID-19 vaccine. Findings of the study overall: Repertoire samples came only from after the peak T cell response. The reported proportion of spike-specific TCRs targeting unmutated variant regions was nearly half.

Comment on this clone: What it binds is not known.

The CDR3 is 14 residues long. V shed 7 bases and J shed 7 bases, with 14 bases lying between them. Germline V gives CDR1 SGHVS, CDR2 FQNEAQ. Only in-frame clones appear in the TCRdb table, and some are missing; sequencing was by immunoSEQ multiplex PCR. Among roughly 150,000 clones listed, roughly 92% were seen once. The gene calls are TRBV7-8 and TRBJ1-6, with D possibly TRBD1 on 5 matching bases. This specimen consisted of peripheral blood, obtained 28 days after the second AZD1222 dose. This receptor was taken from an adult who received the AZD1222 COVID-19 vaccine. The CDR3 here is CASTPSKGNSPLHF. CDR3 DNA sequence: TGTGCCAGCACCCCGTCAAAGGGGAATTCACCCCTCCACTTT.